This TCR beta chain was captured by sequencing in a study of OX40 agonist ivuxolimab in advanced cancers. Study-wide background: The group had a mean age of around 60 years, ranged from 23 to 79, and was roughly 80% male.

Germline assignment: CDR1 KGHSH and CDR2 LQKENI. Between the trimmed V and J ends, which lost 1 base and 3 bases, there was a span of 6 bases. CDR3 length: 13 residues. Produced via immunoSEQ multiplex PCR; TCRdb's table is partial and in-frame only. The table records some 98,000 clones, 85% to 95% of them present only once. This receptor was obtained from an adult with an advanced solid tumor such as melanoma, head and neck, liver or kidney cancer. The V call is TRBV18, the J call TRBJ1-1, with D hard to call. Here the sequenced sample was CD4+ or CD8+ T cells sorted from blood, taken in a trial of the OX40 agonist ivuxolimab. The CDR3 protein is CASSPQLDTEAFF. CDR3 DNA sequence: TGTGCCAGCTCACCACAGTTGGACACTGAAGCTTTCTTT.